Listed below are T cell receptor beta chains from one sample, sequenced in a study of blood T cell repertoires in COVID-19. TCRdb's table, derived via immunoSEQ multiplex PCR, lists solely in-frame clones and lacks some. Found here are hundreds of thousands of clones, approximately 88% of them singletons; the top ten hold around 13%. The material sequenced was peripheral blood. The receptors come from a woman aged 45 to 65 with COVID-19, enrolled during active disease. Both conserved end residues are part of each CDR3. The D gene is left open where the match is weak. A row's size may be missing; if present it is once, few, many or a size class.

TRBV3-1/TRBV3-2	TRBJ2-7	.	TRBD2	TGTGCCAGCAGCCCGGGACTAGCAGGCGAGCAGTACTTC	CASSPGLAGEQYF
TRBV10-3	TRBJ2-7	.	.	TGTGCCATCAGTGAATCTCGGGACATTTACGAGCAGTACTTC	CAISESRDIYEQYF
TRBV10-3	TRBJ1-6	.	.	TGTGCCATCAGGGCGGCAGTAGATAATTCACCCCTCCACTTT	CAIRAAVDNSPLHF
TRBV12-3/TRBV12-4	TRBJ1-2	.	TRBD1	TGTGCCAGCAGTTCACAGGGGGCGGGCTACACCTTC	CASSSQGAGYTF
TRBV2	TRBJ1-4	.	.	TGTGCCAGCAGTGAAGAACGGAGCTTTAATGAAAAACTGTTTTTT	CASSEERSFNEKLFF
TRBV6-6	TRBJ1-1	once	.	TGTGCCAGCAGTTATGTGAGTGACACTGAAGCTTTCTTT	CASSYVSDTEAFF
TRBV9	TRBJ2-7	.	TRBD1	TGTGCCAGCAGCCCCCCGGACAGGGGGCGCGAGCAGTACTTC	CASSPPDRGREQYF
TRBV2	TRBJ2-7	.	TRBD1	TGTGCCAGAAGGGACAGGAGCTCCTACGAGCAGTACTTC	CARRDRSSYEQYF
TRBV5-1	TRBJ2-3	once	TRBD1	TGCGCCAGCAGCCCGAGACAGGGGGTGAATACGCAGTATTTT	CASSPRQGVNTQYF
TRBV4-1	TRBJ2-7	.	.	TGCGCCAGCAGCCAAGGGGACAAGCCCTACGAGCAGTACTTC	CASSQGDKPYEQYF
TRBV3-1/TRBV3-2	TRBJ1-4	.	.	TGTGCCAGCAGCCGATTACAGGGTAATGAAAAACTGTTTTTT	CASSRLQGNEKLFF
TRBV4-2	TRBJ1-3	.	.	TGTGCCAGCAGCCGGGGGATGGGGGGAGGAAACACCATATATTTT	CASSRGMGGGNTIYF
TRBV2	TRBJ1-2	.	TRBD1	TGTGCCAGCAGTCGGACAGGTGGGGGATATGGCTACACCTTC	CASSRTGGGYGYTF
TRBV11-3	TRBJ2-3	.	.	TGTGCCAGCAGCTTAAACCGGGATCGTACGCAGTATTTT	CASSLNRDRTQYF
TRBV28	TRBJ1-5	.	TRBD1	TGTGCCAGCAGTTTCCCCCCTCCGACAGGGGGCACGGATCAGCCCCAGCATTTT	CASSFPPPTGGTDQPQHF
TRBV7-2	TRBJ1-6	.	.	TGTGCCAGCACCCGTACCCGAACGGATAATTCACCCCTCCACTTT	CASTRTRTDNSPLHF
TRBV11-2	TRBJ2-3	.	TRBD2	TGTGCCAGCAGCTACCAGGGACTAGCGGGGGGGGATACGCAGTATTTT	CASSYQGLAGGDTQYF
TRBV24-1	TRBJ1-2	.	.	TGTGCCACCAGTGATCCGGGATCGAGCCCGGAGGGCTACACCTTC	CATSDPGSSPEGYTF